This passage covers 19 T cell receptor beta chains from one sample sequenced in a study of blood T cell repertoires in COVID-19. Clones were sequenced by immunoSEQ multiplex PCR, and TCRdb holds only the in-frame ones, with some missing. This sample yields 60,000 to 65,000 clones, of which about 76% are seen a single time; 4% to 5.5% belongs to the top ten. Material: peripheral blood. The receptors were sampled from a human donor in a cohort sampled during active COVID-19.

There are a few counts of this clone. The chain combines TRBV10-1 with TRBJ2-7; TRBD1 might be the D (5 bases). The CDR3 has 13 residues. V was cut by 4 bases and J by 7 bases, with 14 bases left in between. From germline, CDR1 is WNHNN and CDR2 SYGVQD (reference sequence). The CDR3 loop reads CASSGGQMGEQYF. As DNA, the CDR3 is TGCGCCAGCAGTGGAGGACAAATGGGAGAGCAGTACTTC.

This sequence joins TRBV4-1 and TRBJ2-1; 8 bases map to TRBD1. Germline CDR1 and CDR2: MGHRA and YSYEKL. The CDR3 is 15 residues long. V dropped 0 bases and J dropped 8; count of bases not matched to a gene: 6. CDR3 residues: CASSQEGQVLHEQFF. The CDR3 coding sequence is TGCGCCAGCAGCCAAGAGGGACAGGTTCTCCATGAGCAGTTCTTC.

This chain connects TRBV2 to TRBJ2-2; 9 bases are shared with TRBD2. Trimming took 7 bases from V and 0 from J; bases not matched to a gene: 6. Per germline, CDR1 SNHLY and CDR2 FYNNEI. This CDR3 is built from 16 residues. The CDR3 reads CASTYSGGANTGELFF. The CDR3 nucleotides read TGTGCCAGCACGTATAGCGGGGGTGCGAACACCGGGGAGCTGTTTTTT.

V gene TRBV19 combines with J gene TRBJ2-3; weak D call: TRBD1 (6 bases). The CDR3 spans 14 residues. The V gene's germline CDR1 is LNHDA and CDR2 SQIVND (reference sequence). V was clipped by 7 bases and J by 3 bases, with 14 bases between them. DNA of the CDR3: TGTGCCAGTACTCCAAAAAGGGGGACAGATACGCAGTATTTT. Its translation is CASTPKRGTDTQYF.

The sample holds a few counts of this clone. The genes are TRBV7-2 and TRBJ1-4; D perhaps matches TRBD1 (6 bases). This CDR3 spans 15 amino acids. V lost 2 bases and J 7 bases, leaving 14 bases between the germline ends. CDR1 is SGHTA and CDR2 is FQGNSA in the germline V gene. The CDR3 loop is CASSLFGGASEKLFF. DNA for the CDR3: TGTGCCAGCAGCTTATTTGGGGGCGCGAGTGAAAAACTGTTTTTT.

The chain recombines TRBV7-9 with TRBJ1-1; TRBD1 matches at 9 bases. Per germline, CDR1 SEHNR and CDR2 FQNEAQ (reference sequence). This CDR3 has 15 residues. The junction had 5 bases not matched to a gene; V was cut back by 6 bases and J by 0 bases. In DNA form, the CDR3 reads TGTGCCAGCAGGGGCGACAGGGGGATGAACACTGAAGCTTTCTTT. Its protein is CASRGDRGMNTEAFF.

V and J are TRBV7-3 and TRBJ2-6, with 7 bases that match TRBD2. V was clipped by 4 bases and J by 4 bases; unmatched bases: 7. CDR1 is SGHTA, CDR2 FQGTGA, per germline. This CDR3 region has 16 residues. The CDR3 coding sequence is TGTGCCAGCAGCTCTAAGGCGGGAGCCGGGGCCAACGTCCTGACTTTC. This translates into CASSSKAGAGANVLTF.

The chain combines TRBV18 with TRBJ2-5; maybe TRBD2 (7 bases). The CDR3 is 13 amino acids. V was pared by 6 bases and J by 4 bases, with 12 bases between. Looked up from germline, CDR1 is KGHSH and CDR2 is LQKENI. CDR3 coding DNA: TGTGCCAGCTCCCGCGGGGGCCCAGAGACCCAGTACTTC. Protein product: CASSRGGPETQYF.

The CDR3 reads CASSIRRTSGGLNTGELFF. CDR3 nucleotide sequence: TGTGCCAGTAGTATAAGGAGAACTAGCGGGGGGTTGAACACCGGGGAGCTGTTTTTT. V and J are TRBV19 and TRBJ2-2; 12 bases fit TRBD2. Per germline, CDR1 LNHDA and CDR2 SQIVND (reference sequence). Trimming at V came to 2 bases and at J to 1 base, leaving 8 bases not matched to a gene. The CDR3 contains 19 residues. The variable domain in full, completed from reference TRBV19 and TRBJ2-2, reads DGGITQSPKYLFRKEGQNVTLSCEQNLNHDAMYWYRQDPGQGLRLIYYSQIVNDFQKGDIAEGYSVSREKKESFPLTVTSAQKNPTAFYLCASSIRRTSGGLNTGELFFGEGSRLTVL.

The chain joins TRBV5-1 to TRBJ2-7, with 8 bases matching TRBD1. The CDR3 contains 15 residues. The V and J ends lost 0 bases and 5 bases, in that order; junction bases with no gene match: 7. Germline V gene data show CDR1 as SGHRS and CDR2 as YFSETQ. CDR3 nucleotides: TGCGCCAGCAGCTTGGCCGGGACAGGTTTCAACGAGCAGTACTTC. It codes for CASSLAGTGFNEQYF.

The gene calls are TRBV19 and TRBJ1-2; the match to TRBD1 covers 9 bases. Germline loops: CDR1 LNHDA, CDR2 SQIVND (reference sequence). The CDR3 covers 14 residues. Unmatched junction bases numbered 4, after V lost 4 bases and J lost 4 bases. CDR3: CASSTSGQGYGYTF. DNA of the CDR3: TGTGCCAGTAGTACATCGGGACAGGGCTATGGCTACACCTTC.

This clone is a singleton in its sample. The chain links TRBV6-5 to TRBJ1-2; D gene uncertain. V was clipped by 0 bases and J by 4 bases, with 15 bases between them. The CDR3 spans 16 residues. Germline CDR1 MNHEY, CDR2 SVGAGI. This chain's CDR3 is CASSYSHPNSGYGYTF. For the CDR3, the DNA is TGTGCCAGCAGTTACTCCCACCCGAATTCGGGCTATGGCTACACCTTC.

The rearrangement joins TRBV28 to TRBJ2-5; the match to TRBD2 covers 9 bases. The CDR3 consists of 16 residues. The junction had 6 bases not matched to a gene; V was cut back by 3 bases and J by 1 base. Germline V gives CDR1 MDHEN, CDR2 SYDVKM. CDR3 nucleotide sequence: TGTGCCAGCAGTTTTGCCTATAGCGGGGGCCAAGAGACCCAGTACTTC. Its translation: CASSFAYSGGQETQYF.

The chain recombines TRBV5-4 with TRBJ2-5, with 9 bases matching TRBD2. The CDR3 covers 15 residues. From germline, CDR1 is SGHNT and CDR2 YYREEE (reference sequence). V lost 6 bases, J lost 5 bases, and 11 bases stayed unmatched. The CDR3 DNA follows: TGTGCCAGCACCGGGGCGGGGGGGCCTCGTGAGACCCAGTACTTC. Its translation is CASTGAGGPRETQYF.

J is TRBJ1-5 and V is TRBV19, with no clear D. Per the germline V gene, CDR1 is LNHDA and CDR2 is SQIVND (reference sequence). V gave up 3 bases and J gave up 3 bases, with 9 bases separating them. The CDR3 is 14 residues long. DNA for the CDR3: TGTGCCAGTAGTATCACGGGTTCCAATCAGCCCCAGCATTTT. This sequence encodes CASSITGSNQPQHF.

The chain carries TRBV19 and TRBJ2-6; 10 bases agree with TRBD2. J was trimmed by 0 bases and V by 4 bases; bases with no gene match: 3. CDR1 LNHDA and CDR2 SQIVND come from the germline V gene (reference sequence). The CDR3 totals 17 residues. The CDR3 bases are TGTGCCAGTAGTAGTGCTAGCGGGGGCTCTGGGGCCAACGTCCTGACTTTC. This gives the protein CASSSASGGSGANVLTF. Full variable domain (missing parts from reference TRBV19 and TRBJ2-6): DGGITQSPKYLFRKEGQNVTLSCEQNLNHDAMYWYRQDPGQGLRLIYYSQIVNDFQKGDIAEGYSVSREKKESFPLTVTSAQKNPTAFYLCASSSASGGSGANVLTFGAGSRLTVL.

The CDR3 DNA sequence: TGTGCCAGTAGTCAGGGGGTCGCCGGGGAGCTGTTTTTT. Translated, it gives CASSQGVAGELFF. This chain connects TRBV19 to TRBJ2-2; 7 bases map to TRBD1. The CDR3 contains 13 residues. From germline, CDR1 is LNHDA and CDR2 SQIVND (reference sequence). J gave up 6 bases and V 5 bases, and 3 bases lay outside the gene matches.

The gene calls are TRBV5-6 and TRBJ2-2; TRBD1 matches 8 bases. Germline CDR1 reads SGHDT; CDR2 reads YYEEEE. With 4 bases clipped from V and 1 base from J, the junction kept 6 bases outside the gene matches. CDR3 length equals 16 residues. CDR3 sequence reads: CASSPRGRKNTGELFF. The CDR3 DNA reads TGTGCCAGCAGCCCCAGGGGGCGTAAGAACACCGGGGAGCTGTTTTTT.

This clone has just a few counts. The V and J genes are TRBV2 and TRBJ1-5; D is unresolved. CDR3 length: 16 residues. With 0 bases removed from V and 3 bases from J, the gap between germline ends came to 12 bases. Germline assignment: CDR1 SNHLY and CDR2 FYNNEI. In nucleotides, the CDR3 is TGTGCCAGCAGTGAAGCTTCTGGAGGCTCCAATCAGCCCCAGCATTTT. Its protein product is CASSEASGGSNQPQHF.